One and the same sample provided the 21 T cell receptor beta chains below, sequenced in a study of tumor-infiltrating lymphocytes in primary liver carcinoma. Using a constant-region primer together with ProtoScript II reverse transcriptase, TCR beta cDNA was made from roughly 500 ng of total RNA. Three nested multiplex PCR rounds of slightly modified ARM-PCR generated TCR beta libraries. TRBV1-TRBV30 forward primers and a C-beta reverse primer were used in the first two PCR rounds, which each ran for ten to eleven cycles. TCRdb reprocessed the multiplex PCR reads with MiXCR, giving one entry per CDR3 protein. The sample carries roughly 200,000 distinct CDR3 sequences, 85% recorded once. Co-extracted RNA and DNA came from roughly 20-30 mg of unsorted bulk tissue. The material sequenced was tumor tissue from primary liver carcinoma. The receptors were gathered from a man between 40 and 49 years old with primary liver carcinoma and hepatitis B virus infection.

The rearrangement links TRBV29-1 to TRBJ2-3, with unresolved D. The CDR3 consists of 14 residues. Between the trimmed V and J ends, which lost 4 bases and 2 bases, there was a span of 13 bases. CDR1 and CDR2 from the germline V gene are SQVTM and ANQGSEA. The CDR3 sequence is CSVGLAGHTDTQYF. CDR3 coding DNA: TGCAGCGTTGGGTTAGCTGGGCACACAGATACGCAGTATTTT.

Of note for this clonotype: A much larger clone differs by one base, so this may be a read error. This chain uses TRBV24-1 with TRBJ2-1, with TRBD2 as a possible D gene (6 bases). The CDR3 has 15 amino acids. Germline V lookup: CDR1 KGHDR, CDR2 SFDVKD. CDR3 in DNA: TGTGCCACCAGTGAGGGCGAAGGCGGGAAAAATGACCAGTTCTTC. It is translated as CATSEGEGGKNDQFF.

Worth noting for this clonotype: The conserved closing phenylalanine or tryptophan is absent in this CDR3, likely reflecting a read error. This chain links TRBV12-3 or TRBV12-4 with TRBJ1-5; D remains unclear. The CDR3 has 15 residues. V shed 1 base and J shed 6 bases, with 13 bases lying between them. This CDR3 is CASSLDHQTTQPQHL. The CDR3 DNA follows: TGTGCCAGCAGTTTAGATCACCAGACAACTCAGCCCCAGCATCTT.

As to this clonotype: Compared with germline, one end of the junction differs, possibly owing to a read error. V is TRBV29-1 and J is TRBJ1-1, with TRBD1 matching 7 bases. This CDR3 has 15 amino acids. Germline V gene lookup returns CDR1 SQVTM and CDR2 ANQGSEA. The CDR3 DNA is TGCAGAGTTGAGGATCGGGGGACAGAGAACACTGAAGCTTTCTTT. Its translation is CRVEDRGTENTEAFF.

A word on this clonotype: Germline and junction disagree at one end, which may indicate a read error. This chain uses TRBV4-3 with TRBJ1-6, with 8 bases matching TRBD1. The CDR3 is 18 residues long. Germline V lookup: CDR1 LGHNA, CDR2 YSLEER. CDR3 amino acids: CASSQDGDRISFNSPIHF. Here the CDR3 DNA reads TGCGCTAGCAGCCAAGATGGGGACAGGATCTCTTTCAATTCACCCATCCACTTT.

Comments on this clonotype: At one end, the junction sequence differs from germline, possibly due to a read error. The chain couples TRBV5-5 to TRBJ1-1; no reliable D call. CDR3 length: 15 residues. Looked up from germline, CDR1 is SGHKS and CDR2 is YYEKEE (reference sequence). In DNA form, the CDR3 reads TGTGCCAACAGCCATGAGGGTGAGCGGTACTCTGAAGCTATCTTT. It yields the protein CANSHEGERYSEAIF.

Comments on this clonotype: At one end, the junction sequence differs from germline, possibly due to a read error. This sequence joins TRBV4-1 and TRBJ2-7; the D is unclear. From germline, CDR1 is MGHRA and CDR2 YSYEKL. CDR3 length equals 14 residues. CDR3 nucleotide sequence: TGCGCCAGCAGCCAAGAGACCCGTGTTGACGATCAGTACTTC. Translated: CASSQETRVDDQYF.

As to this clonotype: The junction does not match germline at one end; this may be a read error. The chain joins TRBV6-2 or TRBV6-3 to TRBJ2-7; possibly TRBD1 or TRBD2 for D (5 bases each). CDR1 is MNHEY, CDR2 SVGEGT, per germline. This CDR3 has 16 residues. The CDR3 protein is CACSSFRGGHPYEHYF. The CDR3 nucleotides read TGTGCCTGCAGTTCCTTCCGAGGAGGACATCCCTACGAGCACTACTTC.

The gene calls are TRBV28 and TRBJ1-6; TRBD1 is a possible D gene (5 bases). Germline V gene sequence: CDR1 MDHEN, CDR2 SYDVKM. V was trimmed by 7 bases and J by 3 bases, leaving 10 bases between them. The CDR3 is 14 amino acids. CDR3 protein: CASMGPLYNSPLHF. Written as DNA, the CDR3 is TGTGCCAGCATGGGGCCCCTCTATAATTCACCCCTCCACTTT.

For this clonotype: Relative to the germline gene, one junction end is altered; a read error may explain this. The rearrangement joins TRBV5-5 to TRBJ2-5; no definite D call. Germline V gene lookup returns CDR1 SGHKS and CDR2 YYEKEE (reference sequence). This CDR3 contains 18 residues. CDR3: CVSSLGLIETEYQETQYF. The CDR3, as DNA: TGTGTCAGCAGCCTGGGGTTGATCGAGACGGAGTACCAAGAGACCCAGTACTTC.

As concerns this clonotype: No conserved phenylalanine or tryptophan ends this CDR3, so it is likely a read error. The chain recombines TRBV5-5 with TRBJ2-7; D uncertain. The CDR3 has 13 residues. Germline loops: CDR1 SGHKS, CDR2 YYEKEE (reference sequence). The CDR3 sequence is CVSSFGRRYEQYY. In nucleotides, the CDR3 is TGTGTCAGCAGCTTTGGCAGAAGATACGAGCAGTACTAC.

Worth noting for this clonotype: Here the CDR3 omits its conserved ending phenylalanine or tryptophan, so a read error is the likely source. V and J are TRBV29-1 and TRBJ2-3, with a weak D call TRBD2 (5 bases). This CDR3 contains 11 residues. The germline V and J ends were trimmed by 7 bases and 3 bases, with 8 bases remaining between them. Germline V gives CDR1 SQVTM, CDR2 ANQGSEA. The CDR3 bases are TGCAGCGCGGGAAGGACAGATACGCAGTATATT. Translating gives CSAGRTDTQYI.

Concerning this clonotype itself: One end of the junction fails to match germline, which may point to a read error. The V call is TRBV4-1, the J call TRBJ2-3; 10 nucleotides align to TRBD2. CDR1 MGHRA and CDR2 YSYEKL come from the germline V gene. This CDR3 region has 18 residues. CDR3 sequence reads: CASSQVEGGSGGTDMEYF. The CDR3 DNA sequence: TGTGCCAGCAGCCAAGTTGAGGGTGGTAGCGGGGGGACAGATATGGAGTATTTT.

This clonotype showed up just once. This may be a read error: a much more frequent sequence differs by one nucleotide. The chain recombines TRBV5-8 with TRBJ2-5; 9 bases align to TRBD1. This CDR3 is built from 15 residues. Trimming at V came to 6 bases and at J to 1 base, leaving 7 bases not matched to a gene. Germline loops: CDR1 SGHTS, CDR2 YDEGEE. The CDR3 DNA is TGTGCCAGCAACGGGGGACAGGGAGCCCAAGAGACCCAGTACTTC. It encodes CASNGGQGAQETQYF.

A word on this clonotype: At one of its ends the junction is not consistent with the germline gene, which may arise from a read error. CDR3: CTSSARQVRLSRANVLTF. The CDR3, as DNA: TGTACCAGCAGTGCCAGACAGGTGCGATTGTCTAGGGCCAACGTCCTGACTTTC. The V gene is TRBV6-1, the J gene TRBJ2-6, with a weak D call TRBD1 (6 bases). This CDR3 comprises 18 residues. Germline values: CDR1 MNHNS, CDR2 SASEGT.

Comments on this clonotype: A clone one base away is much larger, so this may be a read error. V is TRBV21-1 and J is TRBJ2-1; the table's D call of TRBD1 was not tested on the DNA. TRBV21-1 is flagged as a pseudogene. The length of the CDR3 is 15 residues. The CDR3 region is CASSSRGARDNEQFF. In DNA form, the CDR3 reads TGTGCCAGCAGCTCCCGGGGCGCGAGAGACAATGAGCAGTTCTTC.

Regarding this clonotype: The junction does not match germline at one end; this may be a read error. The V and J genes are TRBV11-3 and TRBJ2-4; D unclear. Germline V gives CDR1 SGHNT, CDR2 YENEEA. CDR3 length: 15 amino acids. The CDR3 coding sequence is TGTGCCAGCAGCTTCGAGGTAATAGCCAAATACATTCAGTACTTC. This gives the protein CASSFEVIAKYIQYF. The complete variable domain, with remaining parts taken from reference TRBV11-3 and TRBJ2-4, reads EAGVVQSPRYKIIEKKQPVAFWCNPISGHNTLYWYLQNLGQGPELLIRYENEEAVDDSQLPKDRFSAERLKGVDSTLKIQPAELGDSAVYLCASSFEVIAKYIQYFGAGTRLSVL.

This clonotype has only one observation. The CDR3 region is CASSSELARAYNEQFF. Written as DNA, the CDR3 is TGCGCCAGCAGCTCCGAGCTAGCGCGGGCTTACAATGAGCAGTTCTTC. The J gene is TRBJ2-1, the V gene TRBV4-1, with D tentatively TRBD2 (6 bases). CDR3 length equals 16 residues. CDR1 is MGHRA and CDR2 is YSYEKL in the germline V gene. Trimming took 5 bases from V and 4 from J, leaving 18 bases between them.

A word on this clonotype: This likely comes from a read error, as the CDR3 has no conserved phenylalanine or tryptophan at its end. The chain employs TRBV6-1 and TRBJ2-1; D possibly corresponds to TRBD1 (6 bases). Germline values: CDR1 MNHNS, CDR2 SASEGT. The CDR3 runs 14 residues. The DNA for the CDR3 is TGCTCCAGCATCCTGGGGGACATTAACAATGAGCAGTTCTTA. Protein: CSSILGDINNEQFL.

Concerning this clonotype itself: The germline gene is not matched at one end of the junction; a read error may be the cause. The CDR3 protein is CAISQSWTGVSDTQYF. CDR3 in DNA: TGTGCCATCAGTCAGTCCTGGACGGGAGTCTCAGATACGCAGTATTTT. The genes are TRBV10-3 and TRBJ2-3, with D possibly TRBD2 on 6 matching bases. CDR3 length: 16 amino acids. Germline-derived CDR1 and CDR2 are ENHRY and SYGVKD.

This clonotype appeared a few times. A much larger clone is a single base away; this may be a read error. The genes are TRBV7-2 and TRBJ2-1, with D possibly being TRBD2 (5 bases). CDR1 is SGHTA, CDR2 FQGNSA, per germline. CDR3 size: 17 residues. The CDR3: CASRLALGGSSYNEQFF. CDR3 coding DNA: TGTGCCAGCAGATTAGCGCTGGGCGGTAGCTCCTACAATGAGCAGTTCTTC.